This T cell receptor beta chain was found in a study of blood T cell repertoires in COVID-19. As for the study in general: Samples of COVID-19 (acute and convalescent) were obtained from the United States, Italy and Spain. The cDNA or gDNA used as material had been derived from T cells, B-cell-depleted T cells, or PBMCs.

Per the authors' pipeline: Nucleated cell number was recorded as an estimate derived from reference gene primer amplification. Sequenced by immunoSEQ multiplex PCR; TCRdb stores in-frame clones only, minus some. The D gene and trimming were derived from the DNA, and the V and J assignments and clone size from that table. Of 120,000 or so clones in the sample, approximately 65% were seen once. Source material: peripheral blood. The sequence was collected from a woman aged 55-69 years with acute or convalescent COVID-19.

The CDR3, as DNA: TGTGCCAGTAGTAAACAGGGGTCCCCCGGGGAGCTGTTTTTT. Translating it yields CASSKQGSPGELFF. This chain connects TRBV19 to TRBJ2-2, with TRBD1 identical over 7 bases. This CDR3 is 14 amino acids long. In germline, CDR1 is LNHDA, CDR2 SQIVND (reference sequence). J was trimmed by 6 bases and V by 4 bases; bases with no gene match: 5.